This T cell receptor beta chain was profiled in a study of radiotherapy plus CTLA-4 blockade in lung cancer. The overall study: Objective responses occurred in about a sixth of patients; over 30% had disease control. Study-wide points: Tumor-origin TCR clones grew in blood after radiotherapy plus ipilimumab. Early shifts in blood T cell clones, with interferon-beta, reportedly predicted response best.

Assay used: immunoSEQ multiplex PCR; TCRdb lists only in-frame clones, some missing. The top ten clones hold roughly 3.1% of a sample with approximately 110,000 clones, roughly four fifths of them seen once. Of note for this clone: Antigen: not known.

V trimming: 6 bases; J trimming: 7 bases; junction bases outside the gene matches: 11. Looked up from germline, CDR1 is SNHLY and CDR2 is FYNNEI. This CDR3 is built from 14 residues. Participants had chemo-refractory metastatic non-small-cell lung cancer and were treated with focal radiation plus ipilimumab CTLA-4 blockade. Sequences were derived from peripheral blood, sampled from a patient treated with radiotherapy plus ipilimumab. This receptor was taken from a human donor with non-small cell lung cancer that progressed on radiotherapy plus ipilimumab. Some clones in this sample may be carry-over from other donors' samples. The chain couples TRBV2 to TRBJ1-2, with 7 positions matching TRBD1. The CDR3 reads CASSLTGVDGGYTF. The CDR3 DNA reads as TGTGCCAGCAGCTTAACAGGGGTAGATGGTGGCTACACCTTC.